The TCR beta chain described here comes from a study of shared T cell receptors in the human thymus. Here immunoSEQ multiplex PCR was the method, and the copy in TCRdb shows in-frame clones only, minus some. The data hold about 660,000 clones, with roughly 90% observed a single time. These same data were also listed under a study on human thymus T cells. That work states: Corrective surgery for congenital heart defects was being performed on the healthy Finnish infants who served as donors. Corrective cardiac surgery supplied the resected thymus tissue. Biased V and J segment usage appeared in thymus and peripheral blood.

The source material was thymocytes. The TCR sequence derives from a boy under three years old with a congenital heart defect.

The CDR3 loop is CASSPRQDPNQETQYF. The CDR3 DNA reads TGCGCCAGCAGCCCCCGACAGGATCCCAACCAAGAGACCCAGTACTTC. The chain couples TRBV5-1 to TRBJ2-5; TRBD1 is a possible D gene (6 bases). The V end was cut by 4 bases, the J end by 0 bases, with 16 bases between. Germline CDR1 reads SGHRS; CDR2 reads YFSETQ. The length of the CDR3 is 16 residues.